These 28 T cell receptor beta chains were all obtained from the same sample, sequenced in a study of cytomegalovirus exposure and HLA in healthy donors. The PCR was carried out with 60 Vbeta primers and 13 Jbeta primers. The protocol was immunoSEQ multiplex PCR, while the TCRdb copy is restricted to in-frame clones and leaves out a portion. Of approximately 99,000 clones listed, around 81% were seen once; the top ten hold 4.5% to 6.5%. Sequenced sample: PBMCs. The receptors come from a man aged 35 to 55 in good health and CMV-seropositive.

This rearrangement joins TRBV5-5 to TRBJ1-1; a possible D gene is TRBD1 (5 bases). Trimming pared 3 bases from V and 4 bases from J, leaving 10 bases between. CDR1 and CDR2 (germline): SGHKS, YYEKEE (reference sequence). CDR3 length: 13 amino acids. For the CDR3, the DNA is TGTGCCAGCAGCTCCTCGGGGGGCACTGAAGCTTTCTTT. The encoded protein is CASSSSGGTEAFF. The whole variable domain, remainder taken from reference TRBV5-5 and TRBJ1-1, is DAGVTQSPTHLIKTRGQQVTLRCSPISGHKSVSWYQQVLGQGPQFIFQYYEKEERGRGNFPDRFSARQFPNYSSELNVNALLLGDSALYLCASSSSGGTEAFFGQGTRLTVV.

This rearrangement joins TRBV25-1 to TRBJ1-4; D gene ambiguous. Trimming removed 1 base at V and 4 bases at J, with 13 bases between. Germline V gene sequence: CDR1 MGHDK, CDR2 SYGVNS. This CDR3 is 16 amino acids long. DNA for the CDR3: TGTGCCAGCAGTGAATTTTGGGGAGTCGGTAATGAAAAACTGTTTTTT. Its translation is CASSEFWGVGNEKLFF.

This clone has only a few counts. The V call is TRBV19, the J call TRBJ1-2; D not resolved. The CDR3 is 14 residues long. The germline V gene encodes CDR1 LNHDA and CDR2 SQIVND (reference sequence). The V end was cut by 2 bases, the J end by 6 bases, with 13 bases between. The CDR3: CASSIPYARDGYTF. The CDR3 DNA reads as TGTGCCAGTAGTATACCGTACGCGCGGGATGGCTACACCTTC.

This chain uses TRBV6-5 with TRBJ2-5; 7 bases map to TRBD1. The DNA end lines up better with TRBJ2-7; the J call may be wrong. CDR3 size: 13 residues. In germline, CDR1 is MNHEY, CDR2 SVGAGI. CDR3 in DNA: TGTGCCAGCAGTCGCCGGGACAGTTACGAGCAGTACTTC. This gives the protein CASSRRDSYEQYF.

The chain couples TRBV30 to TRBJ2-3; 7 positions match TRBD2. Germline V CDR1 and CDR2: GTSNPN, SVGIG (reference sequence). Unmatched junction bases numbered 7, after V lost 5 bases and J lost 5 bases. The CDR3 contains 13 residues. CDR3 sequence (DNA): TGTGCCTGGTCGACGGGCGGGGGAGATACGCAGTATTTT. Its translation is CAWSTGGGDTQYF.

This clone was detected a few times. The gene calls are TRBV19 and TRBJ2-5, with 10 positions matching TRBD1. The J call may not be correct, given that the DNA end is closer to TRBJ2-7. Germline V gene lookup returns CDR1 LNHDA and CDR2 SQIVND (reference sequence). This CDR3 spans 14 amino acids. The DNA of the CDR3 is TGTGCCAGTAGTTTCCGGACAGGGGGGTACGAGCAGTACTTC. The encoded protein is CASSFRTGGYEQYF.

The V and J genes are TRBV28 and TRBJ1-4, with D perhaps TRBD1 (5 bases). Germline V gives CDR1 MDHEN, CDR2 SYDVKM. V was shortened by 5 bases and J by 0 bases, with 7 bases between the two germline ends. The CDR3 sequence is 14 residues long. The CDR3 sequence is CASSQGSTNEKLFF. The CDR3 DNA sequence: TGTGCCAGCAGTCAGGGTTCAACTAATGAAAAACTGTTTTTT.

The chain joins TRBV11-1 to TRBJ2-5, with 8 bases fitting TRBD1. The CDR3 has 13 residues. V was pared by 5 bases and J by 6 bases, with 5 bases of the junction left unmatched. Germline lookup yields CDR1 SGHAT and CDR2 FQDESV (reference sequence). This CDR3 is CASSPDRVQTQYF. Here the CDR3 DNA reads TGTGCCAGCAGCCCGGACAGGGTCCAGACCCAGTACTTC.

The rearrangement links TRBV19 to TRBJ1-1; D is uncertain. Germline V gene data show CDR1 as LNHDA and CDR2 as SQIVND (reference sequence). V was cut by 5 bases and J by 4 bases, with 11 bases left in between. This CDR3 spans 13 amino acids. DNA of the CDR3: TGTGCCAGTAGTTGGGAGGTCCGCACTGAAGCTTTCTTT. Amino acids: CASSWEVRTEAFF.

As to this clone: One junction end does not reproduce the germline sequence, and a read error may be involved. The V and J genes are TRBV14 and TRBJ2-1, with 8 bases fitting TRBD2. CDR3 length: 16 amino acids. The germline V gene has CDR1 SGHDN and CDR2 FVKESK. The CDR3 DNA reads TGTGCCAGCAGCCAAGGTAGCGGGAAGGGCAGCAATGAGCAGCTCTTC. It specifies CASSQGSGKGSNEQLF. The entire variable domain, with the rest obtained from reference TRBV14 and TRBJ2-1, is as follows: EAGVTQFPSHSVIEKGQTVTLRCDPISGHDNLYWYRRVMGKEIKFLLHFVKESKQDESGMPNNRFLAERTGGTYSTLKVQPAELEDSGVYFCASSQGSGKGSNEQLFGPGTRLTVL.

The CDR3, as DNA: TGCGCCAGCAGCTTGAGACGGGGCACAGATACGCAGTATTTT. It encodes CASSLRRGTDTQYF. The rearrangement uses TRBV5-1 and TRBJ2-3; no reliable D call. Trimming pared 1 base from V and 1 base from J, leaving 7 bases between. Germline CDR1 SGHRS, CDR2 YFSETQ. The CDR3 length is 14 residues.

This chain uses TRBV18 with TRBJ2-7; 11 bases fit TRBD2. Germline V CDR1 and CDR2: KGHSH, LQKENI. CDR3 length: 16 residues. Trimming took 1 base from V and 2 from J; bases not matched to a gene: 4. The CDR3 is CASSPRGTSGTYEQYF. In DNA, the CDR3 is TGTGCCAGCTCACCACGTGGGACTAGCGGAACCTACGAGCAGTACTTC.

The chain recombines TRBV6-5 with TRBJ2-7, with D maybe TRBD1 (6 bases). The CDR3 consists of 15 residues. Germline CDR1 MNHEY, CDR2 SVGAGI. V was clipped by 2 bases and J by 5 bases, with 16 bases between them. CDR3 in amino acids: CASSYTTGMTHEQYF. The DNA of the CDR3 is TGTGCCAGCAGTTACACTACAGGGATGACGCACGAGCAGTACTTC.

The rearrangement links TRBV19 to TRBJ1-4; a possible D gene is TRBD1 (6 bases). Per germline, CDR1 LNHDA and CDR2 SQIVND (reference sequence). V was pared by 6 bases and J by 6 bases, with 11 bases between. There are 13 residues in the CDR3. CDR3 sequence reads: CASSRGGYEKLFF. As DNA, the CDR3 is TGTGCCAGTAGCCGGGGGGGCTATGAAAAACTGTTTTTT.

This chain uses TRBV7-8 with TRBJ1-5; the D gene is possibly TRBD1 (6 bases). V lost 2 bases and J 6 bases, leaving 14 bases between the germline ends. Looked up from germline, CDR1 is SGHVS and CDR2 is FQNEAQ. The length of the CDR3 is 15 residues. CDR3 sequence reads: CASSLRGREGQPQHF. CDR3 nucleotide sequence: TGTGCCAGCAGCTTAAGGGGGAGGGAGGGTCAGCCCCAGCATTTT.

A word on this clone: One junction end disagrees with the germline gene, perhaps due to a read error. The rearrangement links TRBV19 to TRBJ1-1, with 10 nucleotides matching TRBD1. This CDR3 is 16 amino acids long. Germline V gene lookup returns CDR1 LNHDA and CDR2 SQIVND (reference sequence). CDR3 sequence (DNA): TGTGCCAGTAGCAACCGGGACAGGGGATTGAAGACTGAAGCTTTCTTT. Residues: CASSNRDRGLKTEAFF. The full variable domain, in which reference TRBV19 and TRBJ1-1 provide the parts outside the CDR3, is DGGITQSPKYLFRKEGQNVTLSCEQNLNHDAMYWYRQDPGQGLRLIYYSQIVNDFQKGDIAEGYSVSREKKESFPLTVTSAQKNPTAFYLCASSNRDRGLKTEAFFGQGTRLTVV.

CDR3 sequence (DNA): TGCAGTGCTCTGGGGCATGTCGAGCAGTACTTC. Its protein is CSALGHVEQYF. The chain couples TRBV20-1 to TRBJ2-7; D might be TRBD1 (5 bases). CDR1 is DFQATT, CDR2 SNEGSKA, per germline (reference sequence). The CDR3 spans 11 residues. V gave up 5 bases and J gave up 6 bases, with 11 bases separating them.

Note on this clone: The sample has other DNA sequences that encode this CDR3 too. The CDR3 here is CASCSKRRGRTEAFF. For the CDR3, the DNA is TGTGCCAGCTGCAGTAAGCGAAGAGGGAGGACTGAAGCTTTCTTT. The genes are TRBV6-5 and TRBJ1-1; the D is unclear. CDR3 length: 15 amino acids. The ends were cut back, 8 bases at V and 5 bases at J, with 21 bases in the middle. CDR1 and CDR2 from the germline V gene are MNHEY and SVGAGI.

The chain joins TRBV2 to TRBJ1-4, with D possibly being TRBD1 (5 bases). CDR1 is SNHLY and CDR2 is FYNNEI in the germline V gene. The CDR3 covers 15 residues. V was clipped by 3 bases and J by 3 bases, with 11 bases between them. CDR3 residues: CASSDQGLANEKLFF. CDR3 sequence (DNA): TGTGCCAGCAGTGACCAGGGCCTGGCTAATGAAAAACTGTTTTTT.

The chain uses TRBV11-2 and TRBJ2-7, with TRBD1 as a possible D gene (6 bases). With 2 bases removed from V and 3 bases from J, the gap between germline ends came to 17 bases. CDR1 is SGHAT and CDR2 is FQNNGV in the germline V gene. This CDR3 region has 16 residues. As DNA, the CDR3 is TGTGCCAGCAGCTTAAAGGCCTACACAGGGCTCTACGAGCAGTACTTC. Translated, it gives CASSLKAYTGLYEQYF.

This clone has a handful of counts. This sequence joins TRBV9 and TRBJ2-7; D might be TRBD2 (6 bases). The CDR3 loop spans 13 amino acids. CDR1 is SGDLS, CDR2 YYNGEE, per germline. The V end was cut by 4 bases, the J end by 7 bases, with 15 bases between. In DNA, the CDR3 is TGTGCCAGCAGCTCCGGACGGGAGAGAGAGCAGTACTTC. Translated: CASSSGREREQYF.

The chain recombines TRBV19 with TRBJ1-6; D call uncertain. Per germline, CDR1 LNHDA and CDR2 SQIVND (reference sequence). The CDR3 is 14 residues long. The ends were cut back, 5 bases at V and 8 bases at J, with 13 bases in the middle. The CDR3 loop reads CASSLGASDSPLHF. The DNA of the CDR3 is TGTGCCAGTAGTTTAGGAGCCAGCGATTCACCCCTCCACTTT. The complete variable domain, with remaining parts taken from reference TRBV19 and TRBJ1-6, reads DGGITQSPKYLFRKEGQNVTLSCEQNLNHDAMYWYRQDPGQGLRLIYYSQIVNDFQKGDIAEGYSVSREKKESFPLTVTSAQKNPTAFYLCASSLGASDSPLHFGNGTRLTVT.

V gene TRBV10-2 combines with J gene TRBJ2-1; 9 nucleotides agree with TRBD1. Germline assignment: CDR1 WSHSY and CDR2 SAAADI. The CDR3 sequence is 15 residues long. V dropped 4 bases and J dropped 4; count of bases not matched to a gene: 5. CDR3 amino acids: CASSVQGAGYNEQFF. For the CDR3, the DNA is TGCGCCAGCAGTGTACAGGGGGCAGGGTACAATGAGCAGTTCTTC.

The chain carries TRBV30 and TRBJ1-1, with 8 bases lining up with TRBD1. CDR1 is GTSNPN and CDR2 is SVGIG in the germline V gene (reference sequence). CDR3 length equals 15 residues. V lost 5 bases, J lost 1 base, and 9 bases stayed unmatched. CDR3 protein: CAWGRTGRTNTEAFF. The CDR3, as DNA: TGTGCCTGGGGAAGGACAGGGCGGACGAACACTGAAGCTTTCTTT.

This chain connects TRBV6-5 to TRBJ1-5; D remains ambiguous. The germline V and J ends were trimmed by 2 bases and 2 bases, with 7 bases remaining between them. Germline V gene data show CDR1 as MNHEY and CDR2 as SVGAGI. The CDR3 sequence is 14 residues long. CDR3 nucleotides: TGTGCCAGCAGTTACGGAGTGGGCAATCAGCCCCAGCATTTT. Translated: CASSYGVGNQPQHF.

The J gene is TRBJ2-7, the V gene TRBV14; D gene uncertain. CDR1 is SGHDN, CDR2 FVKESK, per germline. The V end was cut by 1 base, the J end by 1 base, with 11 bases between. The CDR3 has 15 amino acids. CDR3 sequence: CASSQAGRLSYEQYF. The CDR3 region has the DNA TGTGCCAGCAGCCAAGCCGGCAGGCTGTCCTACGAGCAGTACTTC.

The CDR3 here is CASRVQGLQMGPLHF. Here the CDR3 DNA reads TGTGCCAGCAGGGTACAGGGCCTCCAGATGGGGCCCCTCCACTTT. This chain uses TRBV6-1 with TRBJ1-6; TRBD1 is a possible D gene (6 bases). V was pared by 6 bases and J by 13 bases, with 22 bases between. The CDR3 is 15 residues long. Germline CDR1 is MNHNS and CDR2 is SASEGT.

The rearrangement links TRBV18 to TRBJ2-4; tentatively, D is TRBD2 (6 bases). The CDR3 covers 17 residues. Germline V gene lookup returns CDR1 KGHSH and CDR2 LQKENI. The ends were cut back, 6 bases at V and 1 base at J, with 19 bases in the middle. The CDR3: CASSLSGVEVAKNIQYF. For the CDR3, the DNA is TGTGCCAGCTCCCTATCGGGGGTCGAGGTGGCCAAAAACATTCAGTACTTC. Filled out from reference TRBV18 and TRBJ2-4, the complete variable domain reads NAGVMQNPRHLVRRRGQEARLRCSPMKGHSHVYWYRQLPEEGLKFMVYLQKENIIDESGMPKERFSAEFPKEGPSILRIQQVVRGDSAAYFCASSLSGVEVAKNIQYFGAGTRLSVL.